The 17 T cell receptor beta chains below all came from one sample that was sequenced in a study of T cell repertoires in cytomegalovirus infection. TCRdb redid the calling of the reads with MiXCR, one entry per CDR3 protein. The data show around 740,000 distinct CDR3 sequences, under 40% seen once. Material: PBMCs. These receptors came from a human donor in good health (CMV status not recorded). Some clones in this sample may be carry-over from other donors' samples.

This clonotype has only a few counts. The chain employs TRBV12-3 or TRBV12-4 and TRBJ2-3; tentative D call: TRBD2 (5 bases). The CDR3 is made up of 15 amino acids. Deletions cut 1 base from V and 0 bases from J, with 8 bases between. This CDR3 is CASSLDGESTDTQYF. The CDR3 nucleotides read TGTGCCAGCAGTTTAGATGGGGAGAGCACAGATACGCAGTATTTT.

A remark on this clonotype: Relative to the germline gene, one junction end is altered; a read error may explain this. This chain uses TRBV7-2 with TRBJ1-5; D may be TRBD1 (6 bases). CDR1 and CDR2 from the germline V gene are SGHTA and FQGNSA. The CDR3 contains 15 residues. CDR3 DNA sequence: TGTGTCAGCAGCTTAGGGCAGGGGAAAGATCAGCCCCAGCCTTTT. This gives the protein CVSSLGQGKDQPQPF. Drawing the rest from reference TRBV7-2 and TRBJ1-5, the complete variable domain is GAGVSQSPSNKVTEKGKDVELRCDPISGHTALYWYRQSLGQGLEFLIYFQGNSAPDKSGLPSDRFSAERTGGSVSTLTIQRTQQEDSAVYLCVSSLGQGKDQPQPFGDGTRLSIL.

This clonotype showed up just a few times. This chain links TRBV7-4 with TRBJ2-6, with 11 nucleotides matching TRBD2. J lost 2 bases, V lost 2 bases, and 5 bases had no gene match. Germline assignment: CDR1 SGHVT and CDR2 SQSDAQ. This CDR3 has 18 amino acids. The CDR3 here is CASSLLAGGFAGANVLTF. For the CDR3, the DNA is TGTGCCAGCAGCTTACTAGCGGGAGGATTTGCTGGGGCCAACGTCCTGACTTTC.

The V call is TRBV5-4, the J call TRBJ1-6; a possible D gene is TRBD1 (5 bases). CDR1 is SGHNT and CDR2 is YYREEE in the germline V gene (reference sequence). V lost 3 bases, J lost 3 bases, and 13 bases lay in between. This CDR3 comprises 16 residues. The CDR3 bases are TGTGCCAGCAGCTATACGAAGACAGTCTATAATTCACCCCTCCACTTT. The encoded protein is CASSYTKTVYNSPLHF.

The V gene is TRBV6-5, the J gene TRBJ2-7, with D tentatively TRBD2 (6 bases). Germline CDR1 and CDR2: MNHEY and SVGAGI. V shed 6 bases and J shed 6 bases, with 15 bases lying between them. The CDR3 is made up of 13 amino acids. CDR3 in amino acids: CASRERGFREQYF. In DNA form, the CDR3 reads TGTGCCAGCAGGGAACGGGGGTTTCGCGAGCAGTACTTC.

This clonotype turned up a few times. The chain has TRBV7-9 and TRBJ1-2; D might be TRBD1 (5 bases). Germline CDR1 is SEHNR and CDR2 is FQNEAQ (reference sequence). V lost 4 bases, J lost 8 bases, and 23 bases lay in between. This CDR3 has 16 residues. CDR3 bases: TGTGCCAGCAGCTCCCTGGTGGGGGGGAGTGTCAGGGGCTACACCTTC. Encoded protein: CASSSLVGGSVRGYTF. Full variable domain (rest looked up from reference TRBV7-9 and TRBJ1-2): DTGVSQNPRHKITKRGQNVTFRCDPISEHNRLYWYRQTLGQGPEFLTYFQNEAQLEKSRLLSDRFSAERPKGSFSTLEIQRTEQGDSAMYLCASSSLVGGSVRGYTFGSGTRLTVV.

Ten or more counts support this clonotype. V gene TRBV7-6 combines with J gene TRBJ2-5, with D possibly TRBD1 on 6 matching bases. This CDR3 contains 15 residues. Germline values: CDR1 SGHVS, CDR2 FNYEAQ. Trimming removed 4 bases from V and 3 bases from J, with 15 bases in between. The CDR3 sequence is CASSSHRTEKETQYF. CDR3 sequence (DNA): TGTGCCAGCAGCTCCCATCGGACAGAGAAAGAGACCCAGTACTTC. Drawing the rest from reference TRBV7-6 and TRBJ2-5, the complete variable domain is GAGVSQSPRYKVTKRGQDVALRCDPISGHVSLYWYRQALGQGPEFLTYFNYEAQQDKSGLPNDRFSAERPEGSISTLTIQRTEQRDSAMYRCASSSHRTEKETQYFGPGTRLLVL.

This rearrangement joins TRBV19 to TRBJ2-1; 14 nucleotides match TRBD2. CDR1 LNHDA and CDR2 SQIVND come from the germline V gene (reference sequence). V was pared by 4 bases and J by 0 bases, with 8 bases of the junction left unmatched. The length of the CDR3 is 19 residues. CDR3 sequence (DNA): TGTGCCAGTAGTAGCGGACTAGCGGGGGGCCAGAGCTCCTACAATGAGCAGTTCTTC. Its protein is CASSSGLAGGQSSYNEQFF. Combining the CDR3 with reference TRBV19 and TRBJ2-1 gives the whole variable domain DGGITQSPKYLFRKEGQNVTLSCEQNLNHDAMYWYRQDPGQGLRLIYYSQIVNDFQKGDIAEGYSVSREKKESFPLTVTSAQKNPTAFYLCASSSGLAGGQSSYNEQFFGPGTRLTVL.

The chain links TRBV7-8 to TRBJ1-5; TRBD1 aligns across 9 bases. This CDR3 has 17 residues. V lost 0 bases, J lost 15 bases, and 18 bases stayed unmatched. Germline CDR1 reads SGHVS; CDR2 reads FQNEAQ. CDR3 loop: CASSLARVGQGDQPTHF. CDR3 DNA sequence: TGTGCCAGCAGCTTAGCTCGGGTGGGACAGGGAGACCAGCCCACGCATTTT.

V gene TRBV27 combines with J gene TRBJ1-5; 9 nucleotides agree with TRBD1. There are 14 residues in the CDR3. J lost 2 bases, V lost 6 bases, and 2 bases had no gene match. The germline V gene encodes CDR1 MNHEY and CDR2 SMNVEV (reference sequence). CDR3 residues: CASRQGAGNQPQHF. The CDR3, as DNA: TGTGCCAGCAGACAGGGGGCTGGCAATCAGCCCCAGCATTTT.

The V and J genes are TRBV15 and TRBJ1-3; no definite D call. Germline CDR1 LNHNV, CDR2 YYDKDF (reference sequence). This CDR3 spans 15 amino acids. Trimming pared 1 base from V and 0 bases from J, leaving 7 bases between. The CDR3: CATSRGTASGNTIYF. CDR3 sequence (DNA): TGTGCCACCAGCAGAGGGACGGCCTCTGGAAACACCATATATTTT.

This clonotype was seen many times. The CDR3 DNA follows: TGTGCCAGCAGCTTAACCCGCGGCGCTGCGGCCGGGGAGCTGTTTTTT. Encoded protein: CASSLTRGAAAGELFF. This chain connects TRBV7-2 to TRBJ2-2; D uncertain. The CDR3 covers 16 residues. Trimming took off 2 bases at V and 6 bases at J, with 16 bases between the two ends. CDR1 SGHTA and CDR2 FQGNSA come from the germline V gene.

This clonotype turned up a few times. The V and J genes are TRBV7-6 and TRBJ2-1, with D possibly being TRBD1 or TRBD2 (5 bases each). V was shortened by 5 bases and J by 10 bases, with 21 bases between the two germline ends. The CDR3 spans 15 residues. The germline CDR1 and CDR2 sequences are SGHVS and FNYEAQ. The CDR3 loop is CASSHEGPLNREQFF. For the CDR3, the DNA is TGTGCCAGCAGCCACGAGGGACCCCTTAATAGAGAGCAGTTCTTC.

This clonotype was counted ten times or more. The CDR3 DNA reads TGTGCCAGCACCCAAGGCAGCAGCCCCCTCGAGCAGTACTTC. Its protein product is CASTQGSSPLEQYF. The V call is TRBV12-3 or TRBV12-4, the J call TRBJ2-7, with unresolved D. The CDR3 length is 14 residues. With 7 bases removed from V and 6 bases from J, the gap between germline ends came to 19 bases.

In this sample, this clonotype turned up a few times. The J gene is TRBJ1-5, the V gene TRBV20-1; TRBD1 matches 7 bases. Per the germline V gene, CDR1 is DFQATT and CDR2 is SNEGSKA (reference sequence). The CDR3 is made up of 15 amino acids. V was pared by 3 bases and J by 8 bases, with 13 bases of the junction left unmatched. CDR3 in DNA: TGCAGTGCTAGCAGACAGGGAAGAATAGGTGAGCCCCAGCATTTT. It codes for CSASRQGRIGEPQHF.

The V and J genes are TRBV19 and TRBJ1-1, with D tentatively TRBD1 (5 bases). Per germline, CDR1 LNHDA and CDR2 SQIVND (reference sequence). The CDR3 contains 17 residues. Trimming took 9 bases from V and 3 from J, leaving 26 bases between them. The CDR3 spells CASRVYRGIVADTEAFF. The CDR3 nucleotides read TGTGCCAGCAGGGTTTACCGAGGGATCGTAGCGGACACTGAAGCTTTCTTT.

The V and J genes are TRBV7-2 and TRBJ2-2; D gene ambiguous. Germline lookup yields CDR1 SGHTA and CDR2 FQGNSA. The V and J ends lost 5 bases and 1 base respectively, with 11 bases between them. The CDR3 has 15 amino acids. The DNA of the CDR3 is TGTGCCAGCAGCCCAACAGTTAAGAACACCGGGGAGCTGTTTTTT. Translating gives CASSPTVKNTGELFF. Complete variable domain (other parts from reference TRBV7-2 and TRBJ2-2): GAGVSQSPSNKVTEKGKDVELRCDPISGHTALYWYRQSLGQGLEFLIYFQGNSAPDKSGLPSDRFSAERTGGSVSTLTIQRTQQEDSAVYLCASSPTVKNTGELFFGEGSRLTVL.